A single sample is the source of the 26 T cell receptor beta chains below, sequenced in a study of technical replicates of blood from a few donors. Libraries were prepared by immunoSEQ multiplex PCR; TCRdb keeps only in-frame clonotypes and omits some of them. This table has 70,000 to 90,000 clones, 90% to 95% appearing once. The sequencing input was T cells isolated from PBMCs. The receptors originated from a human donor in good health.

This sequence joins TRBV9 and TRBJ2-7; 8 bases agree with TRBD1. After removal of 3 bases from V and 0 bases from J, the junction contained 5 bases not matched to a gene. The CDR3 runs to 15 residues. Germline V gives CDR1 SGDLS, CDR2 YYNGEE. CDR3 nucleotides: TGTGCCAGCAGCGACGGGGACAGGAGCTCCTACGAGCAGTACTTC. Residues: CASSDGDRSSYEQYF.

The V call is TRBV15, the J call TRBJ2-7, with 10 positions matching TRBD2. The V gene end was trimmed by 3 bases and the J gene end by 4 bases; junction bases not matched to a gene: 6. The CDR3 covers 15 residues. The germline gives CDR1 LNHNV, CDR2 YYDKDF (reference sequence). DNA for the CDR3: TGTGCCACCAGCAGCGGGACTAGCGTAATTTACGAGCAGTACTTC. Protein sequence: CATSSGTSVIYEQYF.

The chain couples TRBV6-1 to TRBJ2-1; possible D gene TRBD1, 5 bases. CDR1 and CDR2 from the germline V gene are MNHNS and SASEGT. V dropped 2 bases and J dropped 8 bases, with 22 bases sitting between them. CDR3 length: 17 residues. The CDR3 loop reads CASSERLRQGSQDEQFF. CDR3 sequence (DNA): TGTGCCAGCAGTGAACGTCTCCGGCAGGGCTCTCAAGATGAGCAGTTCTTC.

The chain uses TRBV6-5 and TRBJ2-7; D uncertain. Trimming shortened V by 0 bases and J by 0 bases, and 12 bases separated the two germline ends. Germline V CDR1 and CDR2: MNHEY, SVGAGI. There are 16 residues in the CDR3. The CDR3 spells CASSYSAVTSSYEQYF. CDR3 bases: TGTGCCAGCAGTTACTCCGCGGTCACGAGCTCCTACGAGCAGTACTTC.

J is TRBJ2-1 and V is TRBV5-1, with 13 bases identical to TRBD2. The CDR3 is made up of 16 amino acids. The J segment lost 8 bases and the V segment lost 2 bases, leaving 7 bases of the junction unmatched. The germline V gene encodes CDR1 SGHRS and CDR2 YFSETQ. CDR3 in DNA: TGCGCCAGCAGCTTTCAACTAGCGGGAGGGCCTGATGAGCAGTTCTTC. This codes for CASSFQLAGGPDEQFF. Full variable domain (rest looked up from reference TRBV5-1 and TRBJ2-1): KAGVTQTPRYLIKTRGQQVTLSCSPISGHRSVSWYQQTPGQGLQFLFEYFSETQRNKGNFPGRFSGRQFSNSRSEMNVSTLELGDSALYLCASSFQLAGGPDEQFFGPGTRLTVL.

The rearrangement uses TRBV5-1 and TRBJ1-1; 8 nucleotides match TRBD1. Germline CDR1 and CDR2: SGHRS and YFSETQ. Losses at the gene ends were 0 bases for V and 2 bases for J; bases not matched to a gene: 6. This CDR3 spans 16 amino acids. CDR3 DNA sequence: TGCGCCAGCAGCTTGGTTCCAGGGGGCATTAACACTGAAGCTTTCTTT. This translates into CASSLVPGGINTEAFF.

V usage is TRBV6-6 and J usage is TRBJ2-7, with TRBD1 identical over 8 bases. The CDR3 length is 15 residues. The V gene's germline CDR1 is MNHNY and CDR2 SVGAGI (reference sequence). Trimming removed 7 bases from V and 0 bases from J; junction bases left unmatched: 8. The CDR3 reads CASNPGQVSSYEQYF. Here the CDR3 DNA reads TGTGCCAGCAACCCGGGACAGGTGAGCTCCTACGAGCAGTACTTC.

This rearrangement joins TRBV27 to TRBJ1-2, with D perhaps matching TRBD1 (5 bases). The CDR3 totals 13 residues. Germline V gene sequence: CDR1 MNHEY, CDR2 SMNVEV (reference sequence). V dropped 3 bases and J dropped 7 bases, with 12 bases sitting between them. CDR3 in DNA: TGTGCCAGCAGTTTGGGGCGGAGGGGTGGCTACACCTTC. Translation: CASSLGRRGGYTF.

CDR3 sequence (DNA): TGTGCCAGTAGTACAGCCCTTCCGGGACAGGGATGGAATGAGCAGTTCTTC. This codes for CASSTALPGQGWNEQFF. The V gene is TRBV19, the J gene TRBJ2-1, with 9 nucleotides matching TRBD1. Trimming removed 4 bases from V and 7 bases from J; junction bases left unmatched: 14. Germline loops: CDR1 LNHDA, CDR2 SQIVND (reference sequence). This CDR3 contains 17 residues. The full variable domain, its missing parts supplied by reference TRBV19 and TRBJ2-1, is DGGITQSPKYLFRKEGQNVTLSCEQNLNHDAMYWYRQDPGQGLRLIYYSQIVNDFQKGDIAEGYSVSREKKESFPLTVTSAQKNPTAFYLCASSTALPGQGWNEQFFGPGTRLTVL.

This chain links TRBV5-4 with TRBJ2-7, with TRBD2 identical over 9 bases. Germline CDR1 SGHNT, CDR2 YYREEE (reference sequence). The CDR3 is 15 amino acids. V lost 1 base to trimming and J lost 3 bases; unmatched junction nucleotides: 5. CDR3 loop: CASSLKREDSYEQYF. In DNA form, the CDR3 reads TGTGCCAGCAGCTTGAAGCGGGAGGACAGCTACGAGCAGTACTTC.

On this clone: A junction boundary mismatches the germline segment, possibly from a read error. The V call is TRBV28, the J call TRBJ2-5; a weak D match, TRBD1 (6 bases). Germline CDR1 and CDR2: MDHEN and SYDVKM. This CDR3 is 12 amino acids long. The CDR3 region is CASSLGYREMHF. The DNA for the CDR3 is TGTGCCAGCAGTTTAGGCTACAGGGAGATGCACTTC. The full variable domain, completed using reference TRBV28 and TRBJ2-5, is DVKVTQSSRYLVKRTGEKVFLECVQDMDHENMFWYRQDPGLGLRLIYFSYDVKMKEKGDIPEGYSVSREKKERFSLILESASTNQTSMYLCASSLGYREMHFGPGTRLLVL.

The chain links TRBV7-2 to TRBJ2-5; the D is unclear. The V gene's germline CDR1 is SGHTA and CDR2 FQGNSA. CDR3 length: 14 residues. Trimming left V 5 bases short and J 2 bases short, with 12 bases between. CDR3 protein: CASSLDTTQETQYF. The DNA for the CDR3 is TGTGCCAGCAGCCTAGACACGACTCAAGAGACCCAGTACTTC.

The chain uses TRBV7-2 and TRBJ2-7; a possible D gene is TRBD1 (5 bases). Per germline, CDR1 SGHTA and CDR2 FQGNSA. The CDR3 sequence is 14 residues long. The V end lost 1 base, the J end lost 2 bases, and 9 bases lay between the germline ends. The CDR3 bases are TGTGCCAGCAGCTTAGAAGCAGGGACCTACGAGCAGTACTTC. Protein product: CASSLEAGTYEQYF.

V usage is TRBV5-1 and J usage is TRBJ2-5; TRBD1 aligns across 9 bases. The trim removed 0 bases at V and 5 bases at J, leaving 2 bases unmatched. In germline, CDR1 is SGHRS, CDR2 YFSETQ. The CDR3 runs 14 residues. The CDR3 coding sequence is TGCGCCAGCAGCTTGGACAGGGGGCAGGAGACCCAGTACTTC. Translating it yields CASSLDRGQETQYF.

The chain uses TRBV5-1 and TRBJ2-3; D may be TRBD2 (5 bases). The V gene lost 4 bases and the J gene lost 5 bases, with 20 bases spanning the gap. The germline CDR1 and CDR2 sequences are SGHRS and YFSETQ. The CDR3 sequence is 16 residues long. CDR3 in amino acids: CASSNPGGFFLDTQYF. Here the CDR3 DNA reads TGCGCCAGCAGCAACCCGGGCGGGTTTTTCTTAGATACGCAGTATTTT.

The J gene is TRBJ2-5, the V gene TRBV19, with 8 nucleotides matching TRBD2. This CDR3 is built from 12 residues. V shed 10 bases and J 4 bases; nucleotides not matched to a gene: 5. From germline, CDR1 is LNHDA and CDR2 SQIVND (reference sequence). This CDR3 reads CAIGGLGETQYF. The CDR3 nucleotides are TGTGCCATTGGGGGACTAGGAGAGACCCAGTACTTC.

The chain is built from TRBV5-8 and TRBJ2-2; D unclear. The CDR3 is 13 amino acids. Trimming took off 3 bases at V and 6 bases at J, with 9 bases between the two ends. Germline-derived CDR1 and CDR2 are SGHTS and YDEGEE. CDR3 sequence: CASSYSGPGELFF. CDR3 nucleotide sequence: TGTGCCAGCAGCTATAGTGGTCCCGGGGAGCTGTTTTTT.

V and J are TRBV29-1 and TRBJ1-3; tentatively, D is TRBD1 (5 bases). Trimming took off 7 bases at V and 4 bases at J, with 14 bases between the two ends. The CDR3 is made up of 13 amino acids. Looked up from germline, CDR1 is SQVTM and CDR2 is ANQGSEA. DNA for the CDR3: TGCAGCGCGGGGGGGGGTGGAGGAAACACCATATATTTT. Amino acids: CSAGGGGGNTIYF.

The rearrangement joins TRBV10-3 to TRBJ1-1; possibly TRBD1 for D (6 bases). Trimming stripped 0 bases from V and 0 bases from J, with 11 bases between. Germline V lookup: CDR1 ENHRY, CDR2 SYGVKD. The length of the CDR3 is 16 residues. CDR3 protein: CAISESIGGMNTEAFF. CDR3 nucleotides: TGTGCCATCAGTGAGTCCATAGGGGGTATGAACACTGAAGCTTTCTTT.

CDR3 sequence reads: CASMLAVFTGELFF. CDR3 sequence (DNA): TGTGCCAGCATGCTAGCGGTATTCACCGGGGAGCTGTTTTTT. The chain has TRBV6-5 and TRBJ2-2; 7 nucleotides match TRBD2. V was pared by 7 bases and J by 4 bases, with 6 bases of the junction left unmatched. CDR1 is MNHEY and CDR2 is SVGAGI in the germline V gene. This CDR3 comprises 14 residues.

This chain uses TRBV6-6 with TRBJ1-5, with D perhaps TRBD1 (5 bases). The V gene lost 8 bases and the J gene lost 7 bases, with 15 bases spanning the gap. This CDR3 spans 13 amino acids. Germline loops: CDR1 MNHNY, CDR2 SVGAGI (reference sequence). The DNA of the CDR3 is TGTGCCAGCCCCCCAGGGTCTGAACAGCCCCAGCATTTT. Protein: CASPPGSEQPQHF.

This clone has only a few counts. The chain employs TRBV15 and TRBJ2-3; D remains unclear. Germline V lookup: CDR1 LNHNV, CDR2 YYDKDF (reference sequence). The CDR3 is made up of 14 amino acids. V lost 0 bases and J 2 bases, leaving 6 bases between the germline ends. The CDR3 reads CATSRDGATDTQYF. In DNA form, the CDR3 reads TGTGCCACCAGCAGAGATGGAGCCACAGATACGCAGTATTTT.

This chain uses TRBV5-6 with TRBJ2-4, with 12 positions matching TRBD1. After removal of 4 bases from V and 6 bases from J, the junction contained 17 bases not matched to a gene. Germline lookup yields CDR1 SGHDT and CDR2 YYEEEE. The CDR3 length is 19 residues. The DNA for the CDR3 is TGTGCCAGCAGCAAGGGGACAGGGGGCGGTTGGGCGGTTGGAAACATTCAGTACTTC. It specifies CASSKGTGGGWAVGNIQYF.

The rearrangement uses TRBV5-6 and TRBJ2-3; a possible D gene is TRBD2 (5 bases). There are 13 residues in the CDR3. Trimming removed 2 bases at V and 6 bases at J, with 10 bases between. Germline V gene lookup returns CDR1 SGHDT and CDR2 YYEEEE. The CDR3 DNA is TGTGCCAGCAGCTTTGAGGGCCGGGATACGCAGTATTTT. Encoded protein: CASSFEGRDTQYF.

The chain couples TRBV4-1 to TRBJ1-5; 10 nucleotides agree with TRBD1. This CDR3 contains 16 residues. J was trimmed by 6 bases and V by 1 base; bases with no gene match: 6. Germline V CDR1 and CDR2: MGHRA, YSYEKL. CDR3 residues: CASSQGLGQGSQPQHF. The CDR3, as DNA: TGCGCCAGCAGCCAAGGACTGGGACAGGGGAGTCAGCCCCAGCATTTT.

This clone was found once. This chain connects TRBV28 to TRBJ2-1; 9 nucleotides agree with TRBD1. This CDR3 has 17 amino acids. The V segment lost 6 bases and the J segment 1 base; nucleotides outside the gene matches: 10. Germline CDR1 reads MDHEN; CDR2 reads SYDVKM. As DNA, the CDR3 is TGTGCCAGCAGCCGATTCCGGGACAGGGATTCCTACAATGAGCAGTTCTTC. Protein: CASSRFRDRDSYNEQFF.